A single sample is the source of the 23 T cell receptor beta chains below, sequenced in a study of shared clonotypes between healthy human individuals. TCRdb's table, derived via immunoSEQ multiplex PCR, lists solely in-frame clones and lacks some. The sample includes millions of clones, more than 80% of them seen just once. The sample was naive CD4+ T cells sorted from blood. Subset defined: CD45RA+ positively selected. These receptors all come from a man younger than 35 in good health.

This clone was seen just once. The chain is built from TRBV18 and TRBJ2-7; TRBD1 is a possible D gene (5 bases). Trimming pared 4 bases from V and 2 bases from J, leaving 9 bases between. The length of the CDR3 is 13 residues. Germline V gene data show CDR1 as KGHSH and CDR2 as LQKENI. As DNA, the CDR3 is TGTGCCAGCTCACGCGAAGGGGCCTACGAGCAGTACTTC. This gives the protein CASSREGAYEQYF.

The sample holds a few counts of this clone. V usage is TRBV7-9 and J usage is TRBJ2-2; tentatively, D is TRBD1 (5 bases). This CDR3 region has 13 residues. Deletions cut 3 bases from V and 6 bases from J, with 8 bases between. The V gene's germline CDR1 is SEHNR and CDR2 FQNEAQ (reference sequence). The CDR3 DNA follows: TGTGCCAGCAGCTTCCAGGGATCCGGGGAGCTGTTTTTT. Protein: CASSFQGSGELFF. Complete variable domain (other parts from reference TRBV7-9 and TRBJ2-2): DTGVSQNPRHKITKRGQNVTFRCDPISEHNRLYWYRQTLGQGPEFLTYFQNEAQLEKSRLLSDRFSAERPKGSFSTLEIQRTEQGDSAMYLCASSFQGSGELFFGEGSRLTVL.

CDR3 residues: CASSVDVVGNSPLHF. The CDR3 DNA reads as TGTGCCAGCAGCGTAGATGTAGTGGGGAATTCACCCCTCCACTTT. V and J are TRBV9 and TRBJ1-6; D is unresolved. Trimming removed 0 bases from V and 7 bases from J, with 11 bases in between. CDR3 length: 15 residues. Germline V gene data show CDR1 as SGDLS and CDR2 as YYNGEE.

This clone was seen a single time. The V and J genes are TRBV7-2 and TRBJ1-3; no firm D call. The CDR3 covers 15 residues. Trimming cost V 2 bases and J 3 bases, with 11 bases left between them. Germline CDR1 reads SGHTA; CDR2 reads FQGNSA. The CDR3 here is CASSLREGSGNTIYF. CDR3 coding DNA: TGTGCCAGCAGCTTACGTGAGGGAAGTGGAAACACCATATATTTT.

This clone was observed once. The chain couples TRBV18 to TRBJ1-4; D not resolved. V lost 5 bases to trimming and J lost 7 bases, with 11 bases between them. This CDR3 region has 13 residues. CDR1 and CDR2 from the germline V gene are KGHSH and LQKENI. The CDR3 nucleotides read TGTGCCAGCTCATCTTCAGGAGGTGAAAAACTGTTTTTT. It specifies CASSSSGGEKLFF.

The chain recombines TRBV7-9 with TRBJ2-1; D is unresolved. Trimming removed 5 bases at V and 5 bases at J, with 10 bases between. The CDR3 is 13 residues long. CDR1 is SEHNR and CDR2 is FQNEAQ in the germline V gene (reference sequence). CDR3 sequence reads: CASSTDYDNEQFF. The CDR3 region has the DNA TGTGCCAGCAGCACCGATTACGACAATGAGCAGTTCTTC.

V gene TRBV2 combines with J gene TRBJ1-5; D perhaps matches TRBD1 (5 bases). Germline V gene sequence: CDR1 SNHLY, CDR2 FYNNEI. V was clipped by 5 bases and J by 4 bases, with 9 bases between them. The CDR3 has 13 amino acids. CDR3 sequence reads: CASSTRTNQPQHF. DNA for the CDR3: TGTGCCAGCAGTACCCGGACAAATCAGCCCCAGCATTTT. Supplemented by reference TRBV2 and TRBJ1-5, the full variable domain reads EPEVTQTPSHQVTQMGQEVILRCVPISNHLYFYWYRQILGQKVEFLVSFYNNEISEKSEIFDDQFSVERPDGSNFTLKIRSTKLEDSAMYFCASSTRTNQPQHFGDGTRLSIL.

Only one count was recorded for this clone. The CDR3 nucleotides read TGTGCCAGCAGTGATTCTTCGGGTTACCGAGAGACCCAGTACTTC. Encoded protein: CASSDSSGYRETQYF. This chain links TRBV25-1 with TRBJ2-5; D is uncertain. The V and J ends lost 3 bases and 4 bases respectively, with 15 bases between them. The CDR3 is 15 amino acids. CDR1 and CDR2 from the germline V gene are MGHDK and SYGVNS.

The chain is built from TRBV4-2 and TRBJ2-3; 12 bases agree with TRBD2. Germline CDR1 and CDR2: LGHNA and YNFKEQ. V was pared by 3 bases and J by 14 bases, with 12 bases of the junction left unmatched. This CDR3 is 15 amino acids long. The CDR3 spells CASSQGTSGSMGLYF. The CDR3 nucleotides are TGTGCCAGCAGCCAGGGGACTAGCGGGTCTATGGGGTTGTATTTT.

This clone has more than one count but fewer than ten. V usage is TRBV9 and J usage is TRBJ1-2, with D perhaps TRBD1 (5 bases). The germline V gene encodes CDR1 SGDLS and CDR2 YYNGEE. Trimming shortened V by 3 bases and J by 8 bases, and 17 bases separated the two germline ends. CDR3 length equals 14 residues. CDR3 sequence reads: CASSAGWGYMGYTF. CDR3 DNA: TGTGCCAGCAGCGCAGGATGGGGGTACATGGGCTACACCTTC.

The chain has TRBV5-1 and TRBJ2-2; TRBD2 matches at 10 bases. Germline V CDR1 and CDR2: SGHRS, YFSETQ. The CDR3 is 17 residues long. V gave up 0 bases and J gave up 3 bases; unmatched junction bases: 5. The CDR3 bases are TGCGCCAGCAGCTTGGCCCCGGGACTAGCGTACACCGGGGAGCTGTTTTTT. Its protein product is CASSLAPGLAYTGELFF.

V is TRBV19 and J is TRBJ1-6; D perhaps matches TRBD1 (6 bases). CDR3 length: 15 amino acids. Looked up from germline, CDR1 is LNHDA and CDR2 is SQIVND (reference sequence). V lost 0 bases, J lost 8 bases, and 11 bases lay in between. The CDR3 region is CASSIEGGPDSPLHF. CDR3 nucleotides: TGTGCCAGTAGTATAGAGGGGGGGCCGGATTCACCCCTCCACTTT.

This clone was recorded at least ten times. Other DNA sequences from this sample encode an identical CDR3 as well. The CDR3 sequence: CASSLDNQPQHF. The CDR3 DNA reads as TGTGCCAGCAGCTTGGACAATCAGCCCCAGCATTTT. The V call is TRBV5-4, the J call TRBJ1-5; no clear D. Trimming pared 0 bases from V and 3 bases from J, leaving 1 base between. The CDR3 has 12 amino acids. Germline V gene sequence: CDR1 SGHNT, CDR2 YYREEE (reference sequence).

The CDR3 reads CAFTVGGSYEQYF. CDR3 DNA sequence: TGTGCCTTTACCGTCGGGGGATCCTACGAGCAGTACTTC. The chain couples TRBV30 to TRBJ2-7; D possibly corresponds to TRBD2 (6 bases). V was trimmed by 7 bases and J by 1 base, leaving 14 bases between them. CDR3 length equals 13 residues. Germline V gene lookup returns CDR1 GTSNPN and CDR2 SVGIG (reference sequence).

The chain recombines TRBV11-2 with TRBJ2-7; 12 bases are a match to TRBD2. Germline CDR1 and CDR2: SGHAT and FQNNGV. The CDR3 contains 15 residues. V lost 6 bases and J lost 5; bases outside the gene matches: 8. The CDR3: CASRSLAGGIHEQYF. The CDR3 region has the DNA TGTGCCAGCAGATCACTAGCGGGGGGTATCCACGAGCAGTACTTC.

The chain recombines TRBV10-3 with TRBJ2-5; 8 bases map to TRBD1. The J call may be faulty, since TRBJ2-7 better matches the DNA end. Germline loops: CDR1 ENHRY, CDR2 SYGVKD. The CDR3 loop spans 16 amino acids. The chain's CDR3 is CAISDLTTGDSYEQYF. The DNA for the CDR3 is TGTGCCATCAGTGATTTAACGACAGGGGACTCCTACGAGCAGTACTTC.

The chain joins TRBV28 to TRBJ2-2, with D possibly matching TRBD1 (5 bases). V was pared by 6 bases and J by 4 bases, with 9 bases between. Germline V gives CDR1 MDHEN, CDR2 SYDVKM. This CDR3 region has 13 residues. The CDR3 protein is CASRGLGTGELFF. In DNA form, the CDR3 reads TGTGCCAGCAGGGGGCTTGGCACCGGGGAGCTGTTTTTT.

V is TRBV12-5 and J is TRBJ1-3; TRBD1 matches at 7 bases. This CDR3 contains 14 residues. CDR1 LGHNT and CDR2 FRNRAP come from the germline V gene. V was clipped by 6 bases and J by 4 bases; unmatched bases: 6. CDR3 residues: CASGRTGDGNTIYF. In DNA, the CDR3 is TGTGCTAGTGGCCGCACAGGGGACGGAAACACCATATATTTT. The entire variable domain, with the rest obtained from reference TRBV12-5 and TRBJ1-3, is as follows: DARVTQTPRHKVTEMGQEVTMRCQPILGHNTVFWYRQTMMQGLELLAYFRNRAPLDDSGMPKDRFSAEMPDATLATLKIQPSEPRDSAVYFCASGRTGDGNTIYFGEGSWLTVV.

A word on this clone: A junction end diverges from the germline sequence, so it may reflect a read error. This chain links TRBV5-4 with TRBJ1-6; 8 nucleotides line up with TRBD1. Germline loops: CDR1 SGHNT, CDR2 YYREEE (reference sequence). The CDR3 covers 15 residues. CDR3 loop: CASSSDRENKSPLHF. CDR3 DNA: TGTGCCAGCAGCTCGGACAGGGAGAATAAGTCACCCCTCCACTTT.

The CDR3 region has the DNA TGCGCCAGCAGCTCGAGAAACCGGGACGGCGCCTACGAGCAGTACTTC. This translates into CASSSRNRDGAYEQYF. The V and J genes are TRBV5-1 and TRBJ2-7; perhaps D is TRBD1 or TRBD2 (5 bases each). The CDR3 is 16 amino acids. Germline V gene lookup returns CDR1 SGHRS and CDR2 YFSETQ. The ends were cut back, 3 bases at V and 2 bases at J, with 18 bases in the middle.

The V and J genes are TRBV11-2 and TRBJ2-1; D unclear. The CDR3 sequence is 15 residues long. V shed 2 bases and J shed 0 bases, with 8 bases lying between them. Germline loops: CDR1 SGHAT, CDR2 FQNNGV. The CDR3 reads CASSLLKSSYNEQFF. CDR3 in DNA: TGTGCCAGCAGCTTACTTAAGAGCTCCTACAATGAGCAGTTCTTC.

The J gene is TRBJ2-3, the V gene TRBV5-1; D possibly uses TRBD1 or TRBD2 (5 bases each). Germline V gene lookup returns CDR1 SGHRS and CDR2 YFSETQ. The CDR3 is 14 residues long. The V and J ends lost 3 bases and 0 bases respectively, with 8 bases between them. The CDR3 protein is CASSWGYSTDTQYF. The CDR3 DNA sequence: TGCGCCAGCAGCTGGGGGTATAGCACAGATACGCAGTATTTT.

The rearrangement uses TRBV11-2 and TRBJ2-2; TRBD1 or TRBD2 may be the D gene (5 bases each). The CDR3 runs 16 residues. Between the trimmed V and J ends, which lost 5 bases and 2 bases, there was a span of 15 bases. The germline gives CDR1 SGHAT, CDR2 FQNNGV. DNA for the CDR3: TGTGCCAGCAGCCCTATTTCGGGACCTAACACCGGGGAGCTGTTTTTT. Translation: CASSPISGPNTGELFF.